The T cell receptor (beta chain) described here comes from a study of blood T cells in healthy people across ages. Combining a sample-barcoded 5' primer with a J-beta primer mix, a second PCR ran for roughly 7 to 12 cycles. Every sample gave at least 2.5 million paired-end reads containing CDR3. MiXCR, applied by TCRdb to the 5' RACE reads, yields one record per CDR3 protein. Of about 640,000 distinct CDR3 sequences detected, under 70% appear once; the ten largest clones hold over 35%. Study-level findings and limits: Donors of long life had a larger count of naive CD4+ cells and greater diversity than aged donors.

This clonotype was observed a few times. The antigen remains unidentified. V shed 5 bases and J shed 3 bases, with 9 bases lying between them. Germline CDR1 is SEHNR and CDR2 is FQNEAQ (reference sequence). The CDR3 spans 13 residues. This receptor was identified in a man in his sixties in good health. The chain couples TRBV7-9 to TRBJ2-3; D not certain. Material for sequencing was blood. As DNA, the CDR3 is TGTGCCAGCAGCATCGGACGGACAGATACGCAGTATTTT. Its translation is CASSIGRTDTQYF.